This T cell receptor (beta chain) originates from a study of blood T cell repertoires in COVID-19. Turning to the study itself: Spain, Italy and the United States supplied samples that represented acute and convalescent COVID-19. Sources were T cells, B-cell-depleted T cells, or PBMCs; the material itself was cDNA or gDNA.

In the original processing: Reference gene primer amplification gave nucleated cell count estimates. Using immunoSEQ multiplex PCR, the repertoire was profiled, and TCRdb retains in-frame clones only, with some absent. That table gives V, J and clone size, and the DNA gave D and trimming. The sample lists a few hundred thousand clones, around 87% seen once, with less than 9.5% in the top ten. Sequences were obtained from peripheral blood. The sequence was collected from a woman in her 50s who had recovered from COVID-19.

DNA for the CDR3: TGTGCCAGCAGCTTTAGACAGGGGTACACCGGGGAGCTGTTTTTT. It yields the protein CASSFRQGYTGELFF. The chain carries TRBV12-1 and TRBJ2-2; the table's D call TRBD1 went unverified against the DNA. TRBV12-1 is a listed pseudogene. CDR3 length equals 15 residues.